These 13 T cell receptor beta chains were all obtained from the same sample, sequenced in a study of T cell responses to AZD1222 COVID-19 vaccine. The assay was immunoSEQ multiplex PCR, and TCRdb's table has in-frame clones only and misses some. Altogether around 110,000 clones are present, 90% being singletons, with the ten largest covering 7% to 9%. Specimen: peripheral blood, collected 28 days after the second AZD1222 dose. The origin of the receptors is an adult who received the AZD1222 COVID-19 vaccine.

V usage is TRBV25-1 and J usage is TRBJ1-1, with D uncertain. The CDR3 totals 15 residues. Germline values: CDR1 MGHDK, CDR2 SYGVNS. V was shortened by 1 base and J by 1 base, with 10 bases between the two germline ends. CDR3 sequence (DNA): TGTGCCAGCAGTGAATTTAAGTCCTCGAACACTGAAGCTTTCTTT. Protein: CASSEFKSSNTEAFF.

The chain links TRBV5-8 to TRBJ2-1, with D tentatively TRBD1 (6 bases). The CDR3 runs to 15 residues. Trimming stripped 6 bases from V and 4 bases from J, with 17 bases between. Germline V gene lookup returns CDR1 SGHTS and CDR2 YDEGEE. This chain's CDR3 is CASKMEGTPYNEQFF. CDR3 nucleotide sequence: TGTGCCAGCAAGATGGAAGGGACACCTTACAATGAGCAGTTCTTC. The full variable domain, in which reference TRBV5-8 and TRBJ2-1 provide the parts outside the CDR3, is EAGVTQSPTHLIKTRGQQATLRCSPISGHTSVYWYQQALGLGLQFLLWYDEGEERNRGNFPPRFSGRQFPNYSSELNVNALELEDSALYLCASKMEGTPYNEQFFGPGTRLTVL.

The CDR3 protein is CASSLVTEGNQPQHF. The DNA for the CDR3 is TGTGCCAGCAGCTTAGTGACCGAGGGCAATCAGCCCCAGCATTTT. The chain carries TRBV7-2 and TRBJ1-5; unclear D gene. The CDR3 is 15 amino acids. Germline CDR1 reads SGHTA; CDR2 reads FQGNSA. With 1 base removed from V and 2 bases from J, the gap between germline ends came to 9 bases.

The V and J genes are TRBV2 and TRBJ1-5, with a tentative D call TRBD1 (5 bases). Trimming left V 8 bases short and J 3 bases short, with 20 bases between. The CDR3 totals 16 residues. Germline assignment: CDR1 SNHLY and CDR2 FYNNEI. CDR3 nucleotide sequence: TGTGCCAGCGCCTTCGCTCAGGGCGGAAACAATCAGCCCCAGCATTTT. This codes for CASAFAQGGNNQPQHF.

In its sample, this clone was seen a few times. V usage is TRBV18 and J usage is TRBJ1-6; 9 nucleotides align to TRBD1. Germline CDR1 and CDR2: KGHSH and LQKENI. The CDR3 consists of 17 residues. With V trimmed by 5 bases and J by 5 bases, 10 bases remained unmatched. The chain's CDR3 is CASSAGTGSLNNSPLHF. The CDR3 DNA follows: TGTGCCAGCTCAGCCGGGACAGGGTCCTTGAATAATTCACCCCTCCACTTT.

The rearrangement joins TRBV9 to TRBJ1-5, with 7 bases identical to TRBD1. Trimming at V came to 0 bases and at J to 9 bases, leaving 6 bases not matched to a gene. Germline CDR1 SGDLS, CDR2 YYNGEE. The CDR3 has 14 amino acids. DNA for the CDR3: TGTGCCAGCAGCGTAGTTAGGGGGCGGGGGCCCCAGCATTTT. This sequence encodes CASSVVRGRGPQHF.

The J gene is TRBJ1-4, the V gene TRBV6-5, with D tentatively TRBD1 (6 bases). The V and J ends lost 2 bases and 8 bases respectively, with 12 bases between them. The CDR3 is made up of 14 amino acids. From germline, CDR1 is MNHEY and CDR2 SVGAGI. CDR3: CASSYGGPGEKLFF. In nucleotides, the CDR3 is TGTGCCAGCAGTTACGGGGGCCCGGGGGAAAAACTGTTTTTT.

The chain employs TRBV11-2 and TRBJ1-2, with D unresolved. This CDR3 comprises 13 residues. Germline V gene sequence: CDR1 SGHAT, CDR2 FQNNGV. Trimming shortened V by 1 base and J by 8 bases, and 11 bases separated the two germline ends. The CDR3 region is CASSLAGFGGYTF. The CDR3 bases are TGTGCCAGCAGCTTAGCCGGGTTCGGCGGCTACACCTTC. Together with reference TRBV11-2 and TRBJ1-2, the CDR3 gives the full variable domain: EAGVAQSPRYKIIEKRQSVAFWCNPISGHATLYWYQQILGQGPKLLIQFQNNGVVDDSQLPKDRFSAERLKGVDSTLKIQPAKLEDSAVYLCASSLAGFGGYTFGSGTRLTVV.

This sequence joins TRBV7-3 and TRBJ2-5; 10 bases line up with TRBD1. This CDR3 comprises 16 residues. Germline V gives CDR1 SGHTA, CDR2 FQGTGA. J was trimmed by 5 bases and V by 7 bases; bases with no gene match: 13. CDR3 in DNA: TGTGCCAGCAAGTTACGGGACAGGGGTGCGAAGGAGACCCAGTACTTC. Its protein product is CASKLRDRGAKETQYF.

The rearrangement uses TRBV2 and TRBJ2-7; TRBD2 is a possible D gene (6 bases). The ends were cut back, 8 bases at V and 1 base at J, with 15 bases in the middle. The CDR3 has 14 residues. The germline V gene encodes CDR1 SNHLY and CDR2 FYNNEI. DNA of the CDR3: TGTGCCAGCGCCGGGGGAGTCGGGTCCTACGAGCAGTACTTC. Its translation: CASAGGVGSYEQYF.

This chain joins TRBV7-9 and TRBJ1-2, with TRBD1 as a possible D gene (5 bases). CDR1 and CDR2 from the germline V gene are SEHNR and FQNEAQ (reference sequence). V was trimmed by 3 bases and J by 6 bases, leaving 11 bases between them. There are 13 residues in the CDR3. Here the CDR3 reads CASSFGGGDGYTF. The CDR3 DNA is TGTGCCAGCAGCTTCGGCGGGGGGGATGGCTACACCTTC.

This clone was observed a single time. The gene calls are TRBV19 and TRBJ2-2, with TRBD1 identical over 8 bases. V was clipped by 2 bases and J by 5 bases; unmatched bases: 7. Per germline, CDR1 LNHDA and CDR2 SQIVND (reference sequence). CDR3 length: 16 residues. CDR3 region: CASSIWKQGATGELFF. DNA for the CDR3: TGTGCCAGTAGTATATGGAAGCAGGGGGCGACCGGGGAGCTGTTTTTT.

The chain carries TRBV19 and TRBJ2-6, with no clear D. Trimming removed 7 bases from V and 0 bases from J, with 10 bases in between. The CDR3 consists of 15 residues. Germline CDR1 and CDR2: LNHDA and SQIVND (reference sequence). The CDR3 coding sequence is TGTGCCAGTATTTCATTGGGCTCTGGGGCCAACGTCCTGACTTTC. Residues: CASISLGSGANVLTF.